This T cell receptor (beta chain) was found in a study of control samples from healthy donors and cancer patients. The V gene lost 7 bases and the J gene lost 1 base, with 16 bases spanning the gap. The CDR3 spans 15 residues. From germline, CDR1 is MDHEN and CDR2 SYDVKM. Clones were sequenced by immunoSEQ multiplex PCR, and TCRdb holds only the in-frame ones, with some missing. The sample lists roughly 86,000 clones, approximately 93% seen once, with approximately 1.5% in the top ten. This clone has a single count. The V and J genes are TRBV28 and TRBJ1-1, with D unresolved. The source of this sequence is a woman aged 25-40 years in good health. The source material was blood. The CDR3 DNA reads as TGTGCCAGCACCACAGCTGGGCAGCCGAACACTGAAGCTTTCTTT. Residues: CASTTAGQPNTEAFF.